The 8 T cell receptor beta chains in this list originate from one sample, sequenced in a study of blood T cells in healthy people across ages. A second roughly 6 to 11 cycle PCR used barcoded and J-beta primers. TCRdb reprocessed the 5' RACE reads via MiXCR and lists one record per CDR3 protein. In the table there are about 380,000 distinct CDR3 sequences, about 55% of which are singletons. Sequences were obtained from blood. The receptors originated from a man in his 60s in good health.

The chain carries TRBV7-2 and TRBJ2-5, with no clear D. The J call may not be correct, given that the DNA end is closer to TRBJ2-7. CDR3 length: 12 residues. The germline gives CDR1 SGHTA, CDR2 FQGNSA. CDR3 in amino acids: CASSLGVDEQYF. Written as DNA, the CDR3 is TGTGCCAGCAGCTTAGGGGTAGACGAGCAGTACTTC.

A remark on this clonotype: Given a much more abundant clone one base away, this may be a read error. The chain is built from TRBV18 and TRBJ1-6; TRBD1 might be the D (6 bases). V was pared by 4 bases and J by 7 bases, with 11 bases between. CDR1 and CDR2 from the germline V gene are KGHSH and LQKENI. CDR3 length: 14 amino acids. CDR3 nucleotide sequence: TGTGCCAGCTCACTGTACAGGGAAAATTCACCCCTCCACTTT. Translation: CASSLYRENSPLHF.

This clonotype has just a few counts. This chain links TRBV10-3 with TRBJ2-7; 9 nucleotides align to TRBD1. This CDR3 spans 15 amino acids. J gave up 2 bases and V 5 bases, and 7 bases lay outside the gene matches. Per the germline V gene, CDR1 is ENHRY and CDR2 is SYGVKD. Here the CDR3 reads CAISLGDRVPYEQYF. The CDR3 nucleotides are TGTGCCATCAGTTTGGGGGACAGGGTGCCCTACGAGCAGTACTTC.

This chain uses TRBV10-3 with TRBJ2-3, with 8 bases that match TRBD2. The CDR3 contains 15 residues. CDR1 is ENHRY and CDR2 is SYGVKD in the germline V gene. Germline trimming cut 6 bases from V and 2 bases from J; bases unmatched to any gene: 7. Written as DNA, the CDR3 is TGTGCCATCAGAGAGAGCGGGAGCCCCACAGATACGCAGTATTTT. Amino acids: CAIRESGSPTDTQYF.

This clonotype was found once. The rearrangement joins TRBV4-1 to TRBJ2-5, with TRBD2 identical over 8 bases. The CDR3 has 14 amino acids. Per the germline V gene, CDR1 is MGHRA and CDR2 is YSYEKL. V was clipped by 1 base and J by 2 bases; unmatched bases: 0. The CDR3 DNA is TGCGCCAGCAGCCAAGGACTAGCGCAAGAGACCCAGTACTTC. Translating it yields CASSQGLAQETQYF.

This chain joins TRBV6-2 or TRBV6-3 and TRBJ2-7; D is uncertain. The J call may not be correct, given that the DNA end is closer to TRBJ2-5. The CDR3 is 13 amino acids. The germline V gene has CDR1 MNHEY and CDR2 SVGEGT. The CDR3 DNA reads as TGTGCCAGCAGTTACTCAAGGATCCAGACCCAGTACTTC. Translated: CASSYSRIQTQYF.

This clonotype was counted at least ten times. The V gene is TRBV7-9, the J gene TRBJ2-7; D gene unclear. Germline V gene data show CDR1 as SEHNR and CDR2 as FQNEAQ (reference sequence). Between the trimmed V and J ends, which lost 5 bases and 4 bases, there was a span of 6 bases. This CDR3 is 11 amino acids long. The CDR3 region is CASSAEYEQYF. The CDR3 region has the DNA TGTGCCAGCAGCGCCGAGTACGAGCAGTACTTC.

The V call is TRBV28, the J call TRBJ2-1, with D possibly being TRBD1 (6 bases). The CDR3 consists of 14 residues. CDR1 and CDR2 from the germline V gene are MDHEN and SYDVKM. V was trimmed by 7 bases and J by 3 bases, leaving 13 bases between them. CDR3 loop: CASILTGNYNEQFF. The CDR3, as DNA: TGTGCCAGCATCCTTACAGGGAACTACAATGAGCAGTTCTTC.